This T cell receptor (beta chain) was sequenced for a study of blood T cell repertoires in COVID-19. Turning to the study itself: The United States, Italy and Spain were the sources of the acute and convalescent COVID-19 samples.

The CDR3 contains 16 residues. V lost 4 bases and J lost 0; bases outside the gene matches: 7. CDR1 SGHRS and CDR2 YFSETQ come from the germline V gene. Clones were sequenced by immunoSEQ multiplex PCR, and TCRdb holds only the in-frame ones, with some missing. The sample holds about 220,000 clones, 84% seen once. The rearrangement links TRBV5-1 to TRBJ2-1, with 7 bases that match TRBD2. The material sequenced was peripheral blood. The clonotype comes from a woman aged 55-75 years who had recovered from COVID-19. This CDR3 is CASSGTSASSYNEQFF. The CDR3 coding sequence is TGCGCCAGCAGCGGAACTAGCGCGAGCTCCTACAATGAGCAGTTCTTC. Full variable domain (missing parts from reference TRBV5-1 and TRBJ2-1): KAGVTQTPRYLIKTRGQQVTLSCSPISGHRSVSWYQQTPGQGLQFLFEYFSETQRNKGNFPGRFSGRQFSNSRSEMNVSTLELGDSALYLCASSGTSASSYNEQFFGPGTRLTVL.